These 27 T cell receptor beta chains share one sample of origin, sequenced in a study of blood T cell repertoires in COVID-19. Some clones are missing from TCRdb's copy, which holds only in-frame ones; the method was immunoSEQ multiplex PCR. The sample comprises tens of thousands of clones, over 75% of which are singletons, and about 23% rests with the top ten. Sequencing was performed on peripheral blood. These receptors all stem from a man older than 75 with active or convalescent COVID-19.

V and J are TRBV10-3 and TRBJ2-5; perhaps TRBD2 as D (7 bases). Trimming cost V 2 bases and J 4 bases, with 11 bases left between them. Germline CDR1 and CDR2: ENHRY and SYGVKD. The length of the CDR3 is 14 residues. The CDR3 nucleotides are TGTGCCATCAGTGAGGGGGGGGGCGCAGAGACCCAGTACTTC. This encodes CAISEGGGAETQYF.

The CDR3 spells CASSTGGATNEKLFF. In nucleotides, the CDR3 is TGTGCCAGCAGTACAGGGGGTGCAACTAATGAAAAACTGTTTTTT. The genes are TRBV28 and TRBJ1-4; TRBD1 agrees at 8 bases. CDR3 length: 15 amino acids. The V and J ends lost 5 bases and 0 bases, in that order; junction bases with no gene match: 2. Germline-derived CDR1 and CDR2 are MDHEN and SYDVKM.

The chain has TRBV5-4 and TRBJ2-1; 11 bases are a match to TRBD2. The V and J ends lost 0 bases and 7 bases, in that order; junction bases with no gene match: 3. CDR1 SGHNT and CDR2 YYREEE come from the germline V gene (reference sequence). The CDR3 length is 15 residues. The CDR3 DNA is TGTGCCAGCAGCTTGGTCCCTAGCGGGGGGAATGAGCAGTTCTTC. It yields the protein CASSLVPSGGNEQFF.

The CDR3 reads CAWDQGNTIYF. In DNA, the CDR3 is TGTGCCTGGGACCAGGGAAACACCATATATTTT. V and J are TRBV30 and TRBJ1-3, with D unresolved. The V end was cut by 5 bases, the J end by 4 bases, with 6 bases between. The CDR3 is made up of 11 amino acids. The germline V gene encodes CDR1 GTSNPN and CDR2 SVGIG (reference sequence).

Remarks on this clone: Sequence at one end of the junction differs from germline and may be a read error. The chain uses TRBV7-7 and TRBJ2-2; 8 bases agree with TRBD1. Germline CDR1 SSHAT, CDR2 FNYEAQ (reference sequence). This CDR3 has 15 residues. The CDR3 spells CASRTGTGNTGELFF. DNA for the CDR3: TGTGCTAGCAGAACCGGGACAGGGAACACCGGGGAGCTGTTTTTT.

The table lists this clone with a few counts. The chain has TRBV27 and TRBJ1-1; D perhaps matches TRBD1 (6 bases). V lost 7 bases and J lost 0, with 18 bases in between. In germline, CDR1 is MNHEY, CDR2 SMNVEV (reference sequence). The CDR3 length is 16 residues. The CDR3 DNA sequence: TGTGCCAGCACCCCAGTAGGGACACGGGTGAACACTGAAGCTTTCTTT. Encoded protein: CASTPVGTRVNTEAFF.

The gene calls are TRBV11-2 and TRBJ2-1; 14 bases agree with TRBD2. CDR3 length equals 17 residues. With V trimmed by 5 bases and J by 11 bases, 14 bases remained unmatched. Per the germline V gene, CDR1 is SGHAT and CDR2 is FQNNGV. Written as DNA, the CDR3 is TGTGCCAGCAGCGCCCAACTTGGGGGGACTAGCGGGGGTCAGCAGTTCTTC. This sequence encodes CASSAQLGGTSGGQQFF.

This chain links TRBV2 with TRBJ2-3, with a weak D call TRBD1 (5 bases). Germline V lookup: CDR1 SNHLY, CDR2 FYNNEI. This CDR3 has 14 amino acids. Trimming stripped 6 bases from V and 0 bases from J, with 10 bases between. The CDR3 region is CASRGVFSTDTQYF. CDR3 sequence (DNA): TGTGCCAGCAGAGGGGTCTTTAGCACAGATACGCAGTATTTT.

The rearrangement uses TRBV2 and TRBJ2-3, with 12 bases matching TRBD2. Unmatched junction bases numbered 7, after V lost 7 bases and J lost 2 bases. The CDR3 sequence is 16 residues long. CDR1 is SNHLY and CDR2 is FYNNEI in the germline V gene. The CDR3: CASTQTSGGYTDTQYF. CDR3 sequence (DNA): TGTGCCAGCACCCAAACTAGCGGGGGGTACACAGATACGCAGTATTTT.

This clone was observed once. This sequence joins TRBV14 and TRBJ1-1, with 11 bases that match TRBD1. Germline V gene data show CDR1 as SGHDN and CDR2 as FVKESK. Losses at the gene ends were 4 bases for V and 10 bases for J; bases not matched to a gene: 5. There are 13 residues in the CDR3. CDR3 sequence (DNA): TGTGCCAGCAGCCGGGACAGGGGGGTTTTAGCTTTCTTT. It specifies CASSRDRGVLAFF. Full variable domain (rest looked up from reference TRBV14 and TRBJ1-1): EAGVTQFPSHSVIEKGQTVTLRCDPISGHDNLYWYRRVMGKEIKFLLHFVKESKQDESGMPNNRFLAERTGGTYSTLKVQPAELEDSGVYFCASSRDRGVLAFFGQGTRLTVV.

The V call is TRBV9, the J call TRBJ2-7; 9 bases are a match to TRBD1. The CDR3 is 17 residues long. Germline V gene data show CDR1 as SGDLS and CDR2 as YYNGEE. V shed 3 bases, J shed 3 bases, and the junction held 13 bases outside the gene matches. The CDR3 is CASSAATGTGKFYEQYF. CDR3 nucleotides: TGTGCCAGCAGCGCGGCGACCGGGACAGGGAAGTTCTACGAGCAGTACTTC.

The chain is built from TRBV30 and TRBJ2-3; 11 bases line up with TRBD2. Germline V gene sequence: CDR1 GTSNPN, CDR2 SVGIG (reference sequence). The CDR3 sequence is 15 residues long. The ends lost 1 base at V and 2 bases at J; junction bases unmatched: 2. The CDR3, as DNA: TGTGCCTGGAGTGGACTAGCGGGAAACACAGATACGCAGTATTTT. Translated: CAWSGLAGNTDTQYF.

This chain connects TRBV11-3 to TRBJ1-3; D ambiguous. V gave up 4 bases and J gave up 2 bases, with 6 bases separating them. Germline loops: CDR1 SGHNT, CDR2 YENEEA. The CDR3 is 13 residues long. CDR3 sequence reads: CASSYGAGNTIYF. Here the CDR3 DNA reads TGTGCCAGCAGCTACGGGGCTGGAAACACCATATATTTT.

The rearrangement links TRBV5-4 to TRBJ1-4; possibly TRBD1 for D (5 bases). This CDR3 comprises 14 residues. Trimming stripped 4 bases from V and 4 bases from J, with 11 bases between. Germline lookup yields CDR1 SGHNT and CDR2 YYREEE (reference sequence). For the CDR3, the DNA is TGTGCCAGCAGCCCGGGACTGAATAATGAAAAACTGTTTTTT. It codes for CASSPGLNNEKLFF.

This clone was seen a single time. V and J are TRBV5-4 and TRBJ1-2; tentatively, D is TRBD1 (6 bases). V was cut by 4 bases and J by 0 bases, with 13 bases left in between. Germline CDR1 reads SGHNT; CDR2 reads YYREEE (reference sequence). The CDR3 is 15 residues long. The DNA of the CDR3 is TGTGCCAGCAGCGGGGGACAAAATCCTAACTATGGCTACACCTTC. This sequence encodes CASSGGQNPNYGYTF. The complete variable domain, with remaining parts taken from reference TRBV5-4 and TRBJ1-2, reads ETGVTQSPTHLIKTRGQQVTLRCSSQSGHNTVSWYQQALGQGPQFIFQYYREEENGRGNFPPRFSGLQFPNYSSELNVNALELDDSALYLCASSGGQNPNYGYTFGSGTRLTVV.

The chain combines TRBV27 with TRBJ1-6; 7 nucleotides match TRBD1. The V gene's germline CDR1 is MNHEY and CDR2 SMNVEV (reference sequence). The CDR3 consists of 16 residues. V shed 6 bases, J shed 9 bases, and the junction held 14 bases outside the gene matches. The CDR3 region has the DNA TGTGCCAGCAGGTTCGGAGGACAGGACTCCGTTTCACCCCTCCACTTT. Its translation: CASRFGGQDSVSPLHF.

This clone was observed once. The V and J genes are TRBV9 and TRBJ2-1; maybe TRBD1 (5 bases). Trimming took off 4 bases at V and 0 bases at J, with 14 bases between the two ends. CDR3 length: 16 residues. Germline loops: CDR1 SGDLS, CDR2 YYNGEE. The CDR3 loop is CASSSLDISSYNEQFF. Written as DNA, the CDR3 is TGTGCCAGCAGCTCTTTGGACATAAGCTCCTACAATGAGCAGTTCTTC.

The gene calls are TRBV24-1 and TRBJ1-1, with no clear D. V lost 4 bases and J 1 base, leaving 6 bases between the germline ends. Germline-derived CDR1 and CDR2 are KGHDR and SFDVKD. The CDR3 has 13 amino acids. The CDR3 DNA sequence: TGTGCCACCAGTGACAGACAGAACACTGAAGCTTTCTTT. It encodes CATSDRQNTEAFF.

The V gene is TRBV28, the J gene TRBJ1-5, with D uncertain. Germline V gives CDR1 MDHEN, CDR2 SYDVKM. This CDR3 comprises 14 residues. V was pared by 5 bases and J by 2 bases, with 10 bases between. CDR3 bases: TGTGCCAGCAGTCCCGCGCTTGGCAATCAGCCCCAGCATTTT. Protein sequence: CASSPALGNQPQHF.

This clone was counted a single time. The V and J genes are TRBV5-4 and TRBJ2-5, with TRBD1 as a possible D gene (5 bases). CDR3 length: 15 residues. V was shortened by 0 bases and J by 5 bases, with 14 bases between the two germline ends. CDR1 is SGHNT and CDR2 is YYREEE in the germline V gene (reference sequence). The CDR3 region is CASSLVQGQGETQYF. The CDR3 DNA reads as TGTGCCAGCAGCTTGGTCCAGGGCCAAGGGGAGACCCAGTACTTC. Combining the CDR3 with reference TRBV5-4 and TRBJ2-5 gives the whole variable domain ETGVTQSPTHLIKTRGQQVTLRCSSQSGHNTVSWYQQALGQGPQFIFQYYREEENGRGNFPPRFSGLQFPNYSSELNVNALELDDSALYLCASSLVQGQGETQYFGPGTRLLVL.

This chain uses TRBV19 with TRBJ1-2; 7 positions agree with TRBD1. After removal of 3 bases from V and 7 bases from J, the junction contained 11 bases not matched to a gene. The CDR3 has 15 residues. In germline, CDR1 is LNHDA, CDR2 SQIVND (reference sequence). The CDR3 DNA follows: TGTGCCAGTAGTATCCCCTATTCAGGGGGTTCTGGCTACACCTTC. Translation: CASSIPYSGGSGYTF.

This rearrangement joins TRBV14 to TRBJ1-1, with 9 nucleotides matching TRBD1. Germline V CDR1 and CDR2: SGHDN, FVKESK. This CDR3 comprises 13 residues. After removal of 2 bases from V and 11 bases from J, the junction contained 6 bases not matched to a gene. CDR3 in amino acids: CASSQSGTGSAFF. The CDR3 nucleotides read TGTGCCAGCAGCCAATCCGGGACAGGGTCGGCTTTCTTT.

The chain is built from TRBV30 and TRBJ1-2, with D perhaps TRBD1 (5 bases). Between the trimmed V and J ends, which lost 5 bases and 3 bases, there was a span of 16 bases. The CDR3 has 14 amino acids. Germline CDR1 GTSNPN, CDR2 SVGIG (reference sequence). Here the CDR3 reads CAWARHRFDYGYTF. The CDR3 region has the DNA TGTGCCTGGGCCAGACACAGGTTTGACTATGGCTACACCTTC. The variable domain in full, completed from reference TRBV30 and TRBJ1-2, reads SQTIHQWPATLVQPVGSPLSLECTVEGTSNPNLYWYRQAAGRGLQLLFYSVGIGQISSEVPQNLSASRPQDRQFILSSKKLLLSDSGFYLCAWARHRFDYGYTFGSGTRLTVV.

The chain couples TRBV27 to TRBJ2-6, with 9 bases that match TRBD1. Germline trimming cut 5 bases from V and 4 bases from J; bases unmatched to any gene: 9. This CDR3 region has 17 residues. CDR1 MNHEY and CDR2 SMNVEV come from the germline V gene (reference sequence). This chain's CDR3 is CASSLGTGPGGANVLTF. Written as DNA, the CDR3 is TGTGCCAGCAGTCTTGGGACAGGGCCTGGCGGGGCCAACGTCCTGACTTTC.

This rearrangement joins TRBV29-1 to TRBJ1-1; the D gene is possibly TRBD1 (6 bases). The ends were cut back, 6 bases at V and 5 bases at J, with 19 bases in the middle. Germline V gene data show CDR1 as SQVTM and CDR2 as ANQGSEA. The CDR3 covers 14 residues. This CDR3 reads CSVNPRGGGTEAFF. The CDR3 nucleotides are TGCAGCGTGAACCCGAGGGGGGGAGGTACTGAAGCTTTCTTT.

In this sample, this clone turned up once. DNA of the CDR3: TGTGCCAGCTCACCCGGGAATTCACCCCTCCACTTT. This codes for CASSPGNSPLHF. The chain carries TRBV18 and TRBJ1-6; D is unresolved. Trimming took 3 bases from V and 7 from J, leaving 4 bases between them. This CDR3 comprises 12 residues. Per germline, CDR1 KGHSH and CDR2 LQKENI.

As regards this clone: This sample also contains other DNA sequences that code for the same CDR3. This chain uses TRBV7-2 with TRBJ1-2; possibly TRBD1 for D (5 bases). The V gene lost 4 bases and the J gene lost 5 bases, with 11 bases spanning the gap. Germline V CDR1 and CDR2: SGHTA, FQGNSA. The CDR3 extends over 13 amino acids. CDR3 protein: CASSSEGLYGYTF. The CDR3, as DNA: TGTGCCAGCAGCTCGGAGGGACTTTATGGCTACACCTTC.